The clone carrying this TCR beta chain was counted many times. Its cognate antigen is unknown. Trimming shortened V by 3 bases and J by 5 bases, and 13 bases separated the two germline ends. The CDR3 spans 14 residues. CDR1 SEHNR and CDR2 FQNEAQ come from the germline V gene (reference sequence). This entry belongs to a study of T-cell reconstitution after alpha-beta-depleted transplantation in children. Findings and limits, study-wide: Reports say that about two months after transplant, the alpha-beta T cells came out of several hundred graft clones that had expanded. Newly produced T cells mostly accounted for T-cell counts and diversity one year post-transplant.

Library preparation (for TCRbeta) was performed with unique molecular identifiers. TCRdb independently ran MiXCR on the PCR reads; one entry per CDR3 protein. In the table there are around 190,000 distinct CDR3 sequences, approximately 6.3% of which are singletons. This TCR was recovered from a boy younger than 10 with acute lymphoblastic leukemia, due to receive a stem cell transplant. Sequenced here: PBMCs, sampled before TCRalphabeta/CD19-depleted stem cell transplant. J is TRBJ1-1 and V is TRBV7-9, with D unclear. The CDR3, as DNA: TGTGCCAGCAGCTTTGGGGTGGGGAGAACTGAAGCTTTCTTT. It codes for CASSFGVGRTEAFF.